A single sample gave rise to the 8 T cell receptor beta chains below, sequenced in a study of cytomegalovirus exposure and HLA in healthy donors. Assay: immunoSEQ multiplex PCR; the TCRdb copy retains only in-frame clones and omits some. The sample contains fewer than 400,000 clones, about nine tenths of which appear only once. Sequencing was done on a sample of PBMCs. These receptors came from a woman aged 18-30 years in good health and CMV-seronegative.

This chain joins TRBV18 and TRBJ2-5; D is possibly TRBD2 (6 bases). Trimming removed 2 bases at V and 4 bases at J, with 11 bases between. The germline CDR1 and CDR2 sequences are KGHSH and LQKENI. The CDR3 is made up of 14 amino acids. The DNA for the CDR3 is TGTGCCAGCTCACCAGGTGACGGGAGAGAGACCCAGTACTTC. Translated: CASSPGDGRETQYF.

This chain links TRBV5-6 with TRBJ2-2; 7 positions match TRBD1. Germline assignment: CDR1 SGHDT and CDR2 YYEEEE. After removal of 0 bases from V and 7 bases from J, the junction contained 3 bases not matched to a gene. This CDR3 contains 14 residues. CDR3 nucleotides: TGTGCCAGCAGCTTGGGACAGGGATACGGGGAGCTGTTTTTT. Its translation: CASSLGQGYGELFF.

This chain links TRBV18 with TRBJ2-7; D remains ambiguous. V shed 2 bases and J shed 2 bases, with 10 bases lying between them. Germline-derived CDR1 and CDR2 are KGHSH and LQKENI. This CDR3 has 14 residues. CDR3 nucleotide sequence: TGTGCCAGCTCACCAACGACTTCAGCCTACGAGCAGTACTTC. Its protein is CASSPTTSAYEQYF.

The chain recombines TRBV5-1 with TRBJ1-1; 7 nucleotides match TRBD1. Germline V gene lookup returns CDR1 SGHRS and CDR2 YFSETQ. The CDR3 is 15 amino acids. V lost 2 bases and J lost 4; bases outside the gene matches: 8. CDR3 nucleotide sequence: TGCGCCAGCAGCTTACGGACAGGTGAAGGCACTGAAGCTTTCTTT. It encodes CASSLRTGEGTEAFF.

The rearrangement links TRBV11-3 to TRBJ1-3; 10 nucleotides align to TRBD1. With V trimmed by 5 bases and J by 3 bases, 4 bases remained unmatched. The CDR3 runs to 15 residues. Looked up from germline, CDR1 is SGHNT and CDR2 is YENEEA. The CDR3 DNA reads as TGTGCCAGCAGCCCGGGACAGGGGAATGGAAACACCATATATTTT. It is translated as CASSPGQGNGNTIYF.

This clone occurred a few times. This sequence joins TRBV7-2 and TRBJ1-2, with 8 bases fitting TRBD1. The V segment lost 5 bases and the J segment 3 bases; nucleotides outside the gene matches: 5. Germline V lookup: CDR1 SGHTA, CDR2 FQGNSA. The CDR3 runs 14 residues. The CDR3 DNA is TGTGCCAGCAGCCCTGGACAGGGTGACTATGGCTACACCTTC. Translating gives CASSPGQGDYGYTF.

The V call is TRBV5-1, the J call TRBJ2-7, with 10 bases aligning to TRBD1. The CDR3 is made up of 14 amino acids. J gave up 2 bases and V 4 bases, and 3 bases lay outside the gene matches. Germline CDR1 reads SGHRS; CDR2 reads YFSETQ. This CDR3 is CASSRGQGTYEQYF. In DNA, the CDR3 is TGCGCCAGCAGCAGGGGACAGGGGACCTACGAGCAGTACTTC.

The V call is TRBV9, the J call TRBJ2-7, with 7 positions matching TRBD1. Trimming took 0 bases from V and 3 from J; bases not matched to a gene: 6. Germline V gene lookup returns CDR1 SGDLS and CDR2 YYNGEE. The length of the CDR3 is 15 residues. The CDR3 DNA is TGTGCCAGCAGCGTAGGTGGGACAGCCTACTACGAGCAGTACTTC. Amino acid sequence: CASSVGGTAYYEQYF.